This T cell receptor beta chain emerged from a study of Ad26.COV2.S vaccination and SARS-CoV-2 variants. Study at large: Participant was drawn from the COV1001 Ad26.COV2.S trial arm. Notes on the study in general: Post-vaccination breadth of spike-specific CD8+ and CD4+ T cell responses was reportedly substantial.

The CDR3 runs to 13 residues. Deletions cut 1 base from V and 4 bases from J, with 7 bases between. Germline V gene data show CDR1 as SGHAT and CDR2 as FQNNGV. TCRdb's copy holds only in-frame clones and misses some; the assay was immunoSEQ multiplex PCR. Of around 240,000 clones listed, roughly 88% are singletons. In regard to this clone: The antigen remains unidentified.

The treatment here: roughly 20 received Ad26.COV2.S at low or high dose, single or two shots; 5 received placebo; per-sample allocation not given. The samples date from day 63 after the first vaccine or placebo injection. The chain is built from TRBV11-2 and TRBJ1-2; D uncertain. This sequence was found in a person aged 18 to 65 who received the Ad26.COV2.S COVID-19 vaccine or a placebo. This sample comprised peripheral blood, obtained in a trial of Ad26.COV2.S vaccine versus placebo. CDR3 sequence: CASSLGASYGYTF. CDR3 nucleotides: TGTGCCAGCAGCTTAGGGGCCAGCTATGGCTACACCTTC.